The 12 T cell receptor beta chains given below trace back to one sample, sequenced in a study of T cell responses to AZD1222 COVID-19 vaccine. Generated by immunoSEQ multiplex PCR, the TCRdb table keeps only in-frame clones and is missing some. Of roughly 20,000 clones detected, roughly 84% appear once; the ten largest clones hold around 16%. This material consisted of peripheral blood, taken 28 days after the second AZD1222 dose. Every receptor here comes from an adult who received the AZD1222 COVID-19 vaccine.

The chain carries TRBV28 and TRBJ2-7; no definite D call. This CDR3 contains 12 residues. V lost 8 bases and J lost 0, with 8 bases in between. Germline V gene data show CDR1 as MDHEN and CDR2 as SYDVKM. CDR3 bases: TGTGCCAGCCGACTGAACTCCTACGAGCAGTACTTC. Residues: CASRLNSYEQYF.

The CDR3 here is CASRVTGTSYEQYF. CDR3 nucleotides: TGTGCCAGCAGGGTGACAGGGACCTCCTACGAGCAGTACTTC. The gene calls are TRBV2 and TRBJ2-7; 7 positions agree with TRBD1. Germline lookup yields CDR1 SNHLY and CDR2 FYNNEI. The V gene end was trimmed by 6 bases and the J gene end by 0 bases; junction bases not matched to a gene: 5. CDR3 length equals 14 residues.

This chain uses TRBV18 with TRBJ2-7; no clear D. Trimming left V 8 bases short and J 7 bases short, with 12 bases between. This CDR3 contains 11 residues. Germline V lookup: CDR1 KGHSH, CDR2 LQKENI. The CDR3 DNA is TGTGCCAGCACCACGTTTGGGGAGCAGTACTTC. Its protein is CASTTFGEQYF.

This clone occurred a few times. The chain is built from TRBV11-2 and TRBJ2-4; D remains ambiguous. Trimming shortened V by 8 bases and J by 8 bases, and 13 bases separated the two germline ends. This CDR3 has 12 residues. Germline CDR1 and CDR2: SGHAT and FQNNGV. CDR3 sequence: CASCPAADIQYF. The CDR3 region has the DNA TGTGCCAGCTGCCCGGCCGCGGACATTCAGTACTTC.

This chain links TRBV7-9 with TRBJ2-7; no clear D. The V end was cut by 2 bases, the J end by 9 bases, with 11 bases between. CDR1 and CDR2 from the germline V gene are SEHNR and FQNEAQ (reference sequence). The CDR3 sequence is 12 residues long. CDR3 sequence reads: CASSLYGLGQYF. The CDR3 coding sequence is TGTGCCAGCAGCTTATATGGTCTTGGGCAGTACTTC.

The chain recombines TRBV7-2 with TRBJ1-1; D unresolved. This CDR3 spans 13 amino acids. The ends were cut back, 3 bases at V and 6 bases at J, with 11 bases in the middle. Germline lookup yields CDR1 SGHTA and CDR2 FQGNSA. CDR3 DNA sequence: TGTGCCAGCAGCTTCTCCGGGAGGCCTGAAGCTTTCTTT. Translation: CASSFSGRPEAFF.

The chain joins TRBV19 to TRBJ2-7; 12 bases map to TRBD2. This CDR3 has 19 amino acids. Germline V CDR1 and CDR2: LNHDA, SQIVND (reference sequence). V shed 0 bases and J 2 bases; nucleotides not matched to a gene: 11. In DNA form, the CDR3 reads TGTGCCAGTAGTATAGAAAGTTCGGGGACTAGCGGGCTCCCCTACGAGCAGTACTTC. This codes for CASSIESSGTSGLPYEQYF.

The chain employs TRBV20-1 and TRBJ2-3, with TRBD2 as a possible D gene (5 bases). Germline loops: CDR1 DFQATT, CDR2 SNEGSKA (reference sequence). V lost 3 bases and J lost 4, with 5 bases in between. The CDR3 spans 11 residues. Here the CDR3 reads CSASGADTQYF. CDR3 DNA: TGCAGTGCTAGCGGGGCAGATACGCAGTATTTT.

The chain uses TRBV6-6 and TRBJ2-5, with D possibly matching TRBD1 (6 bases). Germline lookup yields CDR1 MNHNY and CDR2 SVGAGI (reference sequence). Trimming removed 3 bases at V and 3 bases at J, with 8 bases between. The CDR3 extends over 13 amino acids. The CDR3 DNA is TGTGCCAGCAGTTATCCAGGGGAAGAGACCCAGTACTTC. Amino acids: CASSYPGEETQYF.

This clone has only a few counts. V is TRBV6-5 and J is TRBJ1-1, with a tentative D call TRBD1 (6 bases). This CDR3 comprises 14 residues. Looked up from germline, CDR1 is MNHEY and CDR2 is SVGAGI. Trimming cost V 6 bases and J 4 bases, with 15 bases left between them. CDR3 loop: CASRGGATGTEAFF. CDR3 bases: TGTGCCAGCAGGGGGGGCGCGACGGGCACTGAAGCTTTCTTT.

The V call is TRBV3-1 (or the pseudogene TRBV3-2), the J call TRBJ2-5, with D perhaps matching TRBD1 (7 bases). From germline, CDR1 is LGHDT and CDR2 YNNKEL (reference sequence). The V end was cut by 1 base, the J end by 4 bases, with 16 bases between. The CDR3 totals 16 residues. CDR3 in DNA: TGTGCCAGCAGCCAAGCGGGACTTCCAGGGGGAGAGACCCAGTACTTC. It specifies CASSQAGLPGGETQYF.

V is TRBV5-1 and J is TRBJ2-3, with D perhaps TRBD1 or TRBD2 (6 bases each). Germline CDR1 reads SGHRS; CDR2 reads YFSETQ. The CDR3 spans 15 residues. The V gene lost 2 bases and the J gene lost 0 bases, with 10 bases spanning the gap. CDR3 sequence reads: CASSLPGASTDTQYF. CDR3 DNA: TGCGCCAGCAGCTTACCGGGGGCTAGCACAGATACGCAGTATTTT.